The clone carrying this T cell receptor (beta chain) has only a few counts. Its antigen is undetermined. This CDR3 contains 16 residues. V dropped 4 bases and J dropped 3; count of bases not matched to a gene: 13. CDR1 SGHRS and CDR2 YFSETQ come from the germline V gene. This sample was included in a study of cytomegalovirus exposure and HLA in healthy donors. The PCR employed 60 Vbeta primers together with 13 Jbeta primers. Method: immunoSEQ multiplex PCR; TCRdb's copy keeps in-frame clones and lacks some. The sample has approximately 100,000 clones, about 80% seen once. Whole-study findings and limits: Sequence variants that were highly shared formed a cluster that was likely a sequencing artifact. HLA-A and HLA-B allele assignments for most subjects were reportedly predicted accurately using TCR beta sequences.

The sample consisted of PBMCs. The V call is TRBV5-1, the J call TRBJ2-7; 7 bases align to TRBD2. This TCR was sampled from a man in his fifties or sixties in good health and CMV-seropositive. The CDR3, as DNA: TGCGCCAGCAGCCCGGAGACGGGGGGAGGAGGCTACGAGCAGTACTTC. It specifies CASSPETGGGGYEQYF.